This T cell receptor beta chain is from a study of CXCR3-negative and CXCR3-positive naive CD8 T cells. The TRB libraries of cDNA were built by UMI-labeled 5' RACE. TCRdb re-analyzed the 5' RACE reads; it lists each CDR3 protein once, without DNA. The listing records tens of thousands of distinct CDR3 sequences. The length of the CDR3 is 13 residues. The germline CDR1 and CDR2 sequences are LNHDA and SQIVND (reference sequence). This clonotype originated in a human donor in good health. Some clones in this sample may be carry-over from other donors' samples. Sequenced material: naive CXCR3- CD8+ T cells from blood. Subset: CD45RO-CCR7+CD27+CD95- naive CD8+ T cells lacking CXCR3 (TNR3-). The chain uses TRBV19 and TRBJ2-5; the TCRdb call, TRBD1, lacks DNA for checking. The CDR3 sequence is CASSLTVRGTQYF.